What follows are 15 T cell receptor beta chains derived from one specimen sequenced in a study of tissue T cells after allogeneic stem cell transplantation. The time point: mouse harvest day 14 after allogeneic transplant. The graft held 10^6 splenic CD5+ T cells and 10^7 T-cell-depleted bone marrow cells. Data came from immunoSEQ multiplex PCR; TCRdb stores just in-frame clones and leaves some out. The sample lists about 7,700 clones, roughly 38% occurring once. The sample consisted of skin. These receptors originate from a female BALB/c mouse given C57BL/6 T cells with graft-versus-host disease after an allogeneic hematopoietic cell transplant.

This clone is labeled as medium-sized (0.01 to 0.1%). The gene names given are mouse names. The read ends 1 residue before the CDR3 terminus; that terminus is restored from the germline J gene. The J gene is TRBJ2-7, the V gene TRBV5; TRBD2 agrees at 10 bases. V trimming: 4 bases; J trimming: 4 bases; junction bases outside the gene matches: 4. CDR1 and CDR2 from the germline V gene are LGHNA and YNLKQL (reference sequence). The CDR3 runs to 14 residues. The sequenced CDR3 bases are TGTGCCAGCAGCCCGACTGGGGGGACTTATGAACAGTAC. This codes for CASSPTGGTYEQY. The whole CDR3 region reads CASSPTGGTYEQYF.

This clone appeared a few times. Gene and germline names: mouse. The read finishes 1 residue shy of the CDR3 end, and the germline J gene is used to complete it. V is TRBV26 and J is TRBJ2-7; D unresolved. CDR3 length equals 11 residues. Germline V CDR1 and CDR2: KGHPV, FQNQEV (reference sequence). Trimming stripped 2 bases from V and 7 bases from J, with 6 bases between. The CDR3 bases that were read are TGTGCCAGCAGTCTGACGGGGGAACAGTAC. Translation gives CASSLTGEQY. The CDR3 as a whole reads CASSLTGEQYF. Full variable domain (remainder filled in from reference TRBV26 and TRBJ2-7): NSKVIQTPRYLVKGQGQKAKMRCIPEKGHPVVFWYQQNKNNEFKFLINFQNQEVLQQIDMTEKRFSAECPSNSPCSLEIQSSEAGDSALYLCASSLTGEQYFGPGTRLTVL.

In this sample, this clone is medium-sized. Genes and germline come from the mouse. The read stops 1 residue short of the end of the CDR3; the missing end is completed from the germline J gene. The chain employs TRBV26 and TRBJ2-1; D may be TRBD1 (6 bases). Germline values: CDR1 KGHPV, CDR2 FQNQEV (reference sequence). This CDR3 is 13 amino acids long. Trimming removed 5 bases from V and 1 base from J, with 6 bases in between. CDR3 bases read: TGTGCCAGCAGTGGACAGAACTATGCTGAGCAGTTC. It yields the protein CASSGQNYAEQF. The whole CDR3 sequence is CASSGQNYAEQFF.

By share, this clone ranks as medium-sized. The genes are named according to mouse. The DNA ends 1 residue before the CDR3 does, and the rest of the CDR3 is filled in from the germline J gene. The chain links TRBV26 to TRBJ1-3; D is unresolved. CDR1 and CDR2 from the germline V gene are KGHPV and FQNQEV (reference sequence). CDR3 length: 13 amino acids. Trimming left V 7 bases short and J 0 bases short, with 7 bases between. The CDR3 reads CASTPNSGNTLYF. The covered CDR3 bases are TGTGCCAGCACCCCAAATTCTGGAAATACGCTCTAT.

Note on this clone: The gene names here belong to mouse. The CDR3 end is not reached by the read, which stops 1 residue before it; the germline J gene fills it in. The rearrangement links TRBV12-1 to TRBJ2-3; D remains ambiguous. The CDR3 sequence is 12 residues long. Germline V gene sequence: CDR1 SGHSN, CDR2 HYEKVE. Trimming removed 4 bases at V and 3 bases at J, with 7 bases between. The chain's CDR3 is CASSLGAETLYF. Partial CDR3 DNA: TGTGCCAGCTCCCTCGGGGCAGAAACGCTGTAT.

This clone turned up a few times. Any gene name here is a mouse gene name. The CDR3 is cut off 1 residue early in the read; its end comes from the germline J gene. The chain joins TRBV23 to TRBJ1-6. TRBJ1-6 is placed among ORFs of uncertain function. The CDR3 spans 13 residues. Germline V gene sequence: CDR1 KGHTA, CDR2 FQNQQP. Incomplete CDR3 DNA: TGCTCCAGCAGTCAATCGAATAATTCGCCCCTCTAC. Amino acids: CSSSQSNNSPLY. The complete CDR3 protein is CSSSQSNNSPLYF.

With regard to this clone: Germline and genes here are mouse. CDR3 DNA (partial): TGTGCCAGCAGTCGGACAGTAACTTCTGGAAATACGCTCTAT. Its translation is CASSRTVTSGNTLY. The whole CDR3 protein is CASSRTVTSGNTLYF. The V and J genes are TRBV26 and TRBJ1-3, with a weak D call TRBD1 (6 bases). The CDR3 goes on 1 residue after the read ends, and that part is filled in from the germline J gene. V was trimmed by 4 bases and J by 0 bases, leaving 10 bases between them. Germline CDR1 and CDR2: KGHPV and FQNQEV (reference sequence). CDR3 size: 15 residues.

Turning to this clone: Mouse gene names and germline throughout. CDR3 DNA, as far as it was read: TGTGCCAGCAGTCTGGGGGGGGTTGGAAATACGCTCTAT. Protein product: CASSLGGVGNTLY. The CDR3 reads in full as CASSLGGVGNTLYF. The chain combines TRBV26 with TRBJ1-3; TRBD1 is a possible D gene (5 bases). The read terminates 1 residue ahead of where the CDR3 ends, so the germline J gene completes it. From germline, CDR1 is KGHPV and CDR2 FQNQEV (reference sequence). The V gene lost 2 bases and the J gene lost 3 bases, with 8 bases spanning the gap. This CDR3 is 14 amino acids long. Filled out from reference TRBV26 and TRBJ1-3, the complete variable domain reads NSKVIQTPRYLVKGQGQKAKMRCIPEKGHPVVFWYQQNKNNEFKFLINFQNQEVLQQIDMTEKRFSAECPSNSPCSLEIQSSEAGDSALYLCASSLGGVGNTLYFGEGSRLIVV.

Note on this clone: The gene symbols are mouse symbols. The CDR3 extends 1 residue past the end of the read, so its final part is completed from the germline J gene. The chain couples TRBV3 to TRBJ2-4; 8 nucleotides match TRBD2. V was pared by 4 bases and J by 0 bases, with 0 bases of the junction left unmatched. There are 14 residues in the CDR3. Germline CDR1 reads SNHLY; CDR2 reads FYNGKV (reference sequence). CDR3 protein: CASSYWGSQNTLYF. The CDR3 bases that were read are TGTGCCAGCAGCTACTGGGGGAGTCAAAACACCTTGTAC.

By sample share, this clone is medium-sized. The genes and germline here are from mouse. The read ends 1 residue shy of where the CDR3 ends; the end is completed using the germline J gene. V is TRBV5 and J is TRBJ2-1; 9 positions match TRBD2. The V gene's germline CDR1 is LGHNA and CDR2 YNLKQL (reference sequence). The junction had 5 bases not matched to a gene; V was cut back by 4 bases and J by 7 bases. The CDR3 length is 14 residues. CDR3 DNA, as far as it was read: TGTGCCAGCAGCCCCTGGGGGGGTGGGGCTGAGCAGTTC. This codes for CASSPWGGGAEQF. The whole CDR3 protein reads CASSPWGGGAEQFF.

This clone is medium-sized. Any gene name here is a mouse gene name. The read halts 1 residue ahead of the CDR3 end, with the missing end drawn from the germline J gene. The gene calls are TRBV26 and TRBJ1-4; TRBD1 matches 7 bases. In germline, CDR1 is KGHPV, CDR2 FQNQEV (reference sequence). This CDR3 spans 14 amino acids. Unmatched junction bases numbered 0, after V lost 3 bases and J lost 2 bases. The CDR3 bases that were read are TGTGCCAGCAGTCTACAGGGGTCCAACGAAAGATTATTT. Its translation is CASSLQGSNERLF. The full CDR3 reads CASSLQGSNERLFF. The whole variable domain, remainder taken from reference TRBV26 and TRBJ1-4, is NSKVIQTPRYLVKGQGQKAKMRCIPEKGHPVVFWYQQNKNNEFKFLINFQNQEVLQQIDMTEKRFSAECPSNSPCSLEIQSSEAGDSALYLCASSLQGSNERLFFGHGTKLSVL.

For this clone: All gene names here are mouse names. The sequence runs out 1 residue before the end of the CDR3; the remainder is reconstructed from the germline J gene. The V gene is TRBV5, the J gene TRBJ2-1; the match to TRBD2 covers 11 bases. Germline V gene data show CDR1 as LGHNA and CDR2 as YNLKQL (reference sequence). The CDR3 extends over 14 amino acids. The ends lost 3 bases at V and 8 bases at J; junction bases unmatched: 3. The CDR3 bases that were read are TGTGCCAGCAGCCAGACTGGGGGGGGGTCTGAGCAGTTC. Its translation is CASSQTGGGSEQF. The complete CDR3 reads CASSQTGGGSEQFF.

This clone was counted only a few times. Germline and genes here are mouse. From the germline J gene comes the end of the CDR3, since the read stops 1 residue before it. The V gene is TRBV5, the J gene TRBJ1-4, with TRBD1 identical over 7 bases. The trim removed 4 bases at V and 0 bases at J, leaving 8 bases unmatched. From germline, CDR1 is LGHNA and CDR2 YNLKQL (reference sequence). There are 17 residues in the CDR3. The CDR3 sequence: CASSPHRGPISNERLFF. CDR3 DNA (partial): TGTGCCAGCAGCCCCCACAGGGGTCCTATTTCCAACGAAAGATTATTT.

About this clone: Gene names refer to mouse genes. The sequence runs out 1 residue before the end of the CDR3; the remainder is reconstructed from the germline J gene. V gene TRBV15 combines with J gene TRBJ2-7, with a weak D call TRBD2 (6 bases). Between the trimmed V and J ends, which lost 6 bases and 4 bases, there was a span of 13 bases. The germline V gene has CDR1 SGHND and CDR2 FRSKSL. CDR3 size: 13 residues. CDR3 DNA, as far as it was read: TGTGCCAGCAGCGACGGGACTTTTTATGAACAGTAC. Translating gives CASSDGTFYEQY. The complete CDR3 reads CASSDGTFYEQYF.

This clone has only a few counts. Gene names denote mouse genes. Read coverage stops 1 residue before the CDR3 terminus; the germline J gene supplies the remainder. The chain is built from TRBV31 and TRBJ2-7, with 9 bases aligning to TRBD2. Germline V gives CDR1 GKSSPN, CDR2 SITVG. J lost 4 bases, V lost 3 bases, and 1 base had no gene match. CDR3 length: 12 amino acids. The sequenced CDR3 bases are TGTGCCTGGAGACTGGGGGGATATGAACAGTAC. Translating gives CAWRLGGYEQY. The full CDR3 protein reads CAWRLGGYEQYF.